Reported below is one T cell receptor beta chain. Germline V gives CDR1 SGHVS, CDR2 FQNEAQ. Losses at the gene ends were 4 bases for V and 1 base for J; bases not matched to a gene: 11. This CDR3 is 18 amino acids long. The PCR made use of 60 Vbeta and 13 Jbeta primers. Here immunoSEQ multiplex PCR was the method, and the copy in TCRdb shows in-frame clones only, minus some. The sample consists of about 200,000 clones, 75% to 80% of them appearing once. This entry is derived from a study of cytomegalovirus exposure and HLA in healthy donors. The source of this sequence is a woman aged 30 to 39 in good health and CMV-seropositive. V and J are TRBV7-8 and TRBJ2-2; 8 positions match TRBD1. Source material: PBMCs. CDR3 loop: CASSSPLDRARNTGELFF. The CDR3 coding sequence is TGTGCCAGCAGCTCTCCTCTGGACAGGGCTAGGAACACCGGGGAGCTGTTTTTT.